This record concerns one T cell receptor beta chain sequence. This sample is part of a study of blood T cell repertoires in COVID-19. Generated by immunoSEQ multiplex PCR, the TCRdb table keeps only in-frame clones and is missing some. Among 110,000 to 150,000 clones listed, 75% to 85% were seen once. The germline V gene encodes CDR1 SGHKS and CDR2 YYEKEE (reference sequence). This CDR3 comprises 14 residues. The ends were cut back, 1 base at V and 4 bases at J, with 8 bases in the middle. The clonotype comes from a man in his 60s with active or convalescent COVID-19. This sequence joins TRBV5-5 and TRBJ2-2; D gene unclear. The sequenced sample was peripheral blood. Here the CDR3 reads CASSLYVATGELFF. CDR3 DNA: TGTGCCAGCAGCTTGTACGTAGCCACCGGGGAGCTGTTTTTT.